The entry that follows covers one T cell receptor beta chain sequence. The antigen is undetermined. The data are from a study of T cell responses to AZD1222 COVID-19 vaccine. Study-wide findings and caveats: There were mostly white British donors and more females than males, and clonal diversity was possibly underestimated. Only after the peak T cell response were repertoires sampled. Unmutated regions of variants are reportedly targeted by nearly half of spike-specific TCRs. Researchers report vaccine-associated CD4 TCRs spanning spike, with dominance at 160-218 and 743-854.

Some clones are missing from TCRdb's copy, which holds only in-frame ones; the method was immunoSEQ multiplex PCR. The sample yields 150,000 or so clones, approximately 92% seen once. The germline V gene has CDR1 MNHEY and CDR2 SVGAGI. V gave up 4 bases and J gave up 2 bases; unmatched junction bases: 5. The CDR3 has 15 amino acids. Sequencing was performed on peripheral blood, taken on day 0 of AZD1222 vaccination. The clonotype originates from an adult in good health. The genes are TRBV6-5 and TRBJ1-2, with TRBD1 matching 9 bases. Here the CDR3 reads CASSSMGQGNYGYTF. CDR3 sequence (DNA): TGTGCCAGCAGTTCAATGGGACAGGGAAACTATGGCTACACCTTC.